This TCR beta chain originates from a study of B cell selection in AIRE deficiency. A word on this clone: Its antigen is not known.

CD4+CD127+ cells were sorted as the conventional CD4 T cells. The protocol was immunoSEQ multiplex PCR, while the TCRdb copy is restricted to in-frame clones and leaves out a portion. Here the sample spans some 25,000 clones, 96% being singletons. The ends lost 4 bases at V and 5 bases at J; junction bases unmatched: 20. The V gene's germline CDR1 is MDHEN and CDR2 SYDVKM. The CDR3 runs 20 residues. Findings and limits, study-wide: TCRbeta-only data showed 36.6% of shared healthy Treg sequences in healthy Tconv. Patient Tconv cells held about 31% of Treg sequences shared by healthy donors. Only about 9% of approximately 3,700 shared Treg sequences were patient-specific; about 30% healthy-specific. Shared Treg sequences were biased toward short CDR3s with few non-templated nucleotide insertions.

The receptor was derived from a human donor in good health. The chain employs TRBV28 and TRBJ2-3; TRBD2 agrees at 11 bases. Sequenced: CD4+CD127+ conventional T cells sorted from PBMCs. The CDR3 DNA is TGTGCCAGCAGTTCCGGGGGCTACAGGGATACTAGCGGGAGAGTAGATACGCAGTATTTT. It is translated as CASSSGGYRDTSGRVDTQYF.